This T cell receptor (beta chain) was obtained from a study of blood T cell repertoires in COVID-19. Overall study context: Researchers got acute and convalescent COVID-19 samples from the United States, Italy and Spain. PBMCs, B-cell-depleted T cells, or T cells provided the cDNA or gDNA that made up the material.

Authors' methods: Cell counts per sample came from amplifying reference gene primers. The data were produced by immunoSEQ multiplex PCR, yet TCRdb's version contains in-frame clones alone and is incomplete. V, J and clone size are those of that table, while D and trimming were read from the DNA. The repertoire holds tens of thousands of clones, with roughly 88% as singletons. Germline V lookup: CDR1 SQVTM, CDR2 ANQGSEA. The CDR3 is 9 amino acids. V shed 5 bases and J shed 14 bases, with 12 bases lying between them. The sequencing input was peripheral blood. J is TRBJ1-1 and V is TRBV29-1; a weak D match, TRBD1 (6 bases). The receptor's source is a woman in her 70s with acute or convalescent COVID-19. CDR3 residues: CSVRQDPFF. In nucleotides, the CDR3 is TGCAGCGTTAGACAGGACCCCTTCTTT.